The clone carrying this T cell receptor (beta chain) showed up many times. What it binds is unknown. Each CDR3 protein is one row after TCRdb ran MiXCR on the 5' RACE reads. Here the sample spans tens of thousands of distinct CDR3 sequences, around a tenth being singletons. Looked up from germline, CDR1 is SNHLY and CDR2 is FYNNEI. The CDR3 has 14 residues. Between the trimmed V and J ends, which lost 6 bases and 8 bases, there was a span of 16 bases. These data are taken from a study of neurological immune-mediated disorders. Whole-study results and caveats: Private repertoires in all groups were suggested by the absence of shared CDR3 amino acid sequences among expanded clones across subjects. HTLV-1-associated myelopathy displayed the greatest TCR clonal expansion, and multiple sclerosis exhibited the smallest, lower than that of healthy controls.

Among the participants, healthy controls were blood bank volunteers in Maryland, USA. The unsorted libraries were made from 2 million PBMCs kept at -80 C. Sequenced: PBMCs. J is TRBJ1-4 and V is TRBV2; possible D gene TRBD1, 6 bases. This clonotype originated in a man between 35 and 55 years old in good health. CDR3 sequence (DNA): TGTGCCAGCAGATATCAGGGGCCGGGAGAAAAACTGTTTTTT. Protein sequence: CASRYQGPGEKLFF.